These 10 T cell receptor beta chains came from one sample sequenced in a study of shared clonotypes between healthy human individuals. Repertoires were generated with immunoSEQ multiplex PCR, while TCRdb's copy carries only in-frame clones and drops some. The table has about 480,000 clones, about three quarters seen once. The specimen sequenced was PBMCs. These receptors were obtained from a woman in her 40s in good health. Some clones in this sample may be carry-over from other donors' samples.

The J gene is TRBJ2-3, the V gene TRBV7-8; D gene unclear. CDR3 length: 16 amino acids. Germline V gives CDR1 SGHVS, CDR2 FQNEAQ. With 6 bases removed from V and 6 bases from J, the gap between germline ends came to 22 bases. CDR3 nucleotide sequence: TGTGCCAGCAGTCACCTCCTACGAGCCTCCAAGGATACGCAGTATTTT. Translation gives CASSHLLRASKDTQYF.

The chain joins TRBV7-2 to TRBJ2-3; 7 nucleotides match TRBD2. CDR1 is SGHTA and CDR2 is FQGNSA in the germline V gene. The CDR3 runs to 16 residues. V lost 5 bases to trimming and J lost 0 bases; unmatched junction nucleotides: 8. The DNA of the CDR3 is TGTGCCAGCAGCCCGCGACTAGCCCCCAGCACAGATACGCAGTATTTT. Translating gives CASSPRLAPSTDTQYF.

The count of this clone is one. This chain connects TRBV28 to TRBJ1-3; 9 bases fit TRBD1. Germline loops: CDR1 MDHEN, CDR2 SYDVKM. V lost 7 bases, J lost 7 bases, and 14 bases stayed unmatched. The CDR3 extends over 16 amino acids. The CDR3 region has the DNA TGTGCCAGCACTTTGCGAGGGGGGACAGGGTCTAACACCATATATTTT. Its translation is CASTLRGGTGSNTIYF. Full variable domain (outside the CDR3, taken from reference TRBV28 and TRBJ1-3): DVKVTQSSRYLVKRTGEKVFLECVQDMDHENMFWYRQDPGLGLRLIYFSYDVKMKEKGDIPEGYSVSREKKERFSLILESASTNQTSMYLCASTLRGGTGSNTIYFGEGSWLTVV.

The chain uses TRBV4-3 and TRBJ2-7; perhaps TRBD1 as D (6 bases). The CDR3 extends over 18 amino acids. Germline CDR1 and CDR2: LGHNA and YSLEER. V was clipped by 0 bases and J by 3 bases, with 21 bases between them. The DNA for the CDR3 is TGCGCCAGCAGCCAAGATAAGTTGAGGCACAGGGTGAACTACGAGCAGTACTTC. Protein product: CASSQDKLRHRVNYEQYF.

This clone was recorded a few times. V and J are TRBV29-1 and TRBJ1-1; D remains unclear. V gave up 2 bases and J gave up 6 bases, with 10 bases separating them. Looked up from germline, CDR1 is SQVTM and CDR2 is ANQGSEA. The CDR3 loop spans 12 amino acids. CDR3 coding DNA: TGCAGCGTTGAAAATCCTACAGCTGAAGCTTTCTTT. It encodes CSVENPTAEAFF. Drawing the rest from reference TRBV29-1 and TRBJ1-1, the complete variable domain is SAVISQKPSRDICQRGTSLTIQCQVDSQVTMMFWYRQQPGQSLTLIATANQGSEATYESGFVIDKFPISRPNLTFSTLTVSNMSPEDSSIYLCSVENPTAEAFFGQGTRLTVV.

This sequence joins TRBV5-5 and TRBJ1-2; D unclear. CDR1 is SGHKS, CDR2 YYEKEE, per germline (reference sequence). This CDR3 region has 16 residues. V was pared by 4 bases and J by 2 bases, with 18 bases between. The CDR3 coding sequence is TGTGCCAGCAGCCCCCGTCCTGAGGGATTAAACTATGGCTACACCTTC. This gives the protein CASSPRPEGLNYGYTF. The variable domain in full, with the rest retrieved from reference TRBV5-5 and TRBJ1-2, is DAGVTQSPTHLIKTRGQQVTLRCSPISGHKSVSWYQQVLGQGPQFIFQYYEKEERGRGNFPDRFSARQFPNYSSELNVNALLLGDSALYLCASSPRPEGLNYGYTFGSGTRLTVV.

V and J are TRBV9 and TRBJ2-3; 13 nucleotides match TRBD2. CDR3 length: 16 amino acids. Germline V gene lookup returns CDR1 SGDLS and CDR2 YYNGEE. The ends lost 4 bases at V and 1 base at J; junction bases unmatched: 3. The CDR3 DNA follows: TGTGCCAGCAGCACCGGGACTAGCGGGGGCACAGATACGCAGTATTTT. Translated: CASSTGTSGGTDTQYF.

This clone was recorded a few times. The genes are TRBV7-2 and TRBJ2-1; TRBD2 matches 9 bases. Germline V lookup: CDR1 SGHTA, CDR2 FQGNSA. This CDR3 is 19 amino acids long. Losses at the gene ends were 2 bases for V and 0 bases for J; bases not matched to a gene: 11. The CDR3, as DNA: TGTGCCAGCAGCTTATTTCAGGGACTAGCTTTTAGCTCCTACAATGAGCAGTTCTTC. Translated, it gives CASSLFQGLAFSSYNEQFF.

The rearrangement links TRBV5-1 to TRBJ2-1; D might be TRBD2 (6 bases). Trimming cost V 5 bases and J 4 bases, with 22 bases left between them. The length of the CDR3 is 17 residues. Germline V CDR1 and CDR2: SGHRS, YFSETQ. CDR3 loop: CASSLSPPASAYNEQFF. CDR3 sequence (DNA): TGCGCCAGCAGTCTTTCCCCCCCAGCTAGCGCTTACAATGAGCAGTTCTTC.

Details on this clone: This sequence is one base from a far larger clone and is likely a read error. Other DNA sequences of this sample code for an identical CDR3. The chain joins TRBV7-2 to TRBJ2-1; 9 bases map to TRBD2. Unmatched junction bases numbered 12, after V lost 1 base and J lost 5 bases. CDR3 length: 18 residues. Germline-derived CDR1 and CDR2 are SGHTA and FQGNSA. The CDR3 is CASSLEGTSGRYHNEQFF. The CDR3 nucleotides are TGTGCCAGCAGCTTAGAAGGGACCAGCGGGAGGTACCACAATGAGCAGTTCTTC.